This record covers a single TCR beta chain. A single base separates this from a much larger clone, so it may be a read error. The conserved closing phenylalanine or tryptophan is absent in this CDR3, likely reflecting a read error. This record comes from a study of immune heterogeneity within non-small cell lung tumors. The authors amplified TCR beta CDR3 by multiplex PCR with 32 V and 13 J primers. TCRdb passed the multiplex PCR reads through MiXCR, listing each CDR3 protein once. This sample has approximately 19,000 distinct CDR3 sequences, with 28% found just once. The germline V gene encodes CDR1 LNHDA and CDR2 SQIVND (reference sequence). The V gene end was trimmed by 4 bases and the J gene end by 6 bases; junction bases not matched to a gene: 5. The CDR3 spans 14 residues. Template came from bulk tumor genomic DNA, at about 650 ng per sample. Primary tumors were biopsied several times each, far apart, intraoperatively. Undergoing curative surgery were patients whose non-small cell lung cancer was untreated and newly diagnosed.

This receptor was taken from a man in his forties with non-small cell lung cancer. Sequences were obtained from lung tumor tissue. The chain recombines TRBV19 with TRBJ1-2; 10 bases align to TRBD1. For the CDR3, the DNA is TGTGCCAGTAGTAGAAGACAGGGGGCCGATGGCTACACCATC. It is translated as CASSRRQGADGYTI.